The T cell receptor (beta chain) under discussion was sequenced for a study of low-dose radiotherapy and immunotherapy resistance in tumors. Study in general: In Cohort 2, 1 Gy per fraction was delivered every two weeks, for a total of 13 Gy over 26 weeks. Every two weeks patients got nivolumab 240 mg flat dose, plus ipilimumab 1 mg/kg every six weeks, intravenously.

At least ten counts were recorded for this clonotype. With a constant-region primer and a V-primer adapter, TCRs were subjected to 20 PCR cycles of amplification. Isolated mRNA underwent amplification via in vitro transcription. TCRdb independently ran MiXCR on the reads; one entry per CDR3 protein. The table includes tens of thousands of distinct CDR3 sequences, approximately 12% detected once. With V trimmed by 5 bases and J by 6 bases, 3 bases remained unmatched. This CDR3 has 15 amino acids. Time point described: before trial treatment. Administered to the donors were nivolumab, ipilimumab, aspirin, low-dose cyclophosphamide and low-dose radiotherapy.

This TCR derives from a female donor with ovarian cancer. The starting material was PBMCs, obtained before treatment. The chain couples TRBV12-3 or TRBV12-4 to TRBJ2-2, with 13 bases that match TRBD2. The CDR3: CASSRTSGGPGELFF. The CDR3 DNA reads TGTGCCAGCAGTCGGACTAGCGGGGGCCCCGGGGAGCTGTTTTTT.